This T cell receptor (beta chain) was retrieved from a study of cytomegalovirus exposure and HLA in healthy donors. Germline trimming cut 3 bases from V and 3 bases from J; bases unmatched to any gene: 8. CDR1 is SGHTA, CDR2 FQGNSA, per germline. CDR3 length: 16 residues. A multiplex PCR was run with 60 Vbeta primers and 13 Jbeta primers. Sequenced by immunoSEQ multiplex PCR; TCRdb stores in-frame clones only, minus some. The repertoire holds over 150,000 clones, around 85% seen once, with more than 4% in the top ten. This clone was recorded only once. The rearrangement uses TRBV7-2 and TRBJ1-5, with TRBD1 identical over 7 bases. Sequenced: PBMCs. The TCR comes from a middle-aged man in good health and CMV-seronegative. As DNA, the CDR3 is TGTGCCAGCAGCTTTATTACGGGACAGATCAATCAGCCCCAGCATTTT. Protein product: CASSFITGQINQPQHF.